This TCR beta chain was profiled in a study of CD8 T cell repertoires and HIV-1 epitope variants. Across the whole study: Enriched T cells were co-cultured with equal autologous T cell-negative cells.

The CDR3 sequence is 18 residues long. V lost 4 bases, J lost 6 bases, and 27 bases lay in between. The germline V gene has CDR1 SGHTA and CDR2 FQGNSA. Notes on this clone: The antigen is unknown.

Survey-depth immunoSEQ sequencing covered TCR beta CDR3 regions. Produced via immunoSEQ multiplex PCR; TCRdb's table is partial and in-frame only. The sample includes approximately 5,300 clones, around three fifths of them seen just once. The specimen was cultured CD8+ T cells derived from PBMCs. The chain carries TRBV7-2 and TRBJ1-2; D unclear. The origin of this receptor is a male donor with HIV. Here the CDR3 DNA reads TGTGCCAGCAGCTACCGTCCTCGCCGGGAGGCAGAGACTAATGGCTACACCTTC. Translating it yields CASSYRPRREAETNGYTF.